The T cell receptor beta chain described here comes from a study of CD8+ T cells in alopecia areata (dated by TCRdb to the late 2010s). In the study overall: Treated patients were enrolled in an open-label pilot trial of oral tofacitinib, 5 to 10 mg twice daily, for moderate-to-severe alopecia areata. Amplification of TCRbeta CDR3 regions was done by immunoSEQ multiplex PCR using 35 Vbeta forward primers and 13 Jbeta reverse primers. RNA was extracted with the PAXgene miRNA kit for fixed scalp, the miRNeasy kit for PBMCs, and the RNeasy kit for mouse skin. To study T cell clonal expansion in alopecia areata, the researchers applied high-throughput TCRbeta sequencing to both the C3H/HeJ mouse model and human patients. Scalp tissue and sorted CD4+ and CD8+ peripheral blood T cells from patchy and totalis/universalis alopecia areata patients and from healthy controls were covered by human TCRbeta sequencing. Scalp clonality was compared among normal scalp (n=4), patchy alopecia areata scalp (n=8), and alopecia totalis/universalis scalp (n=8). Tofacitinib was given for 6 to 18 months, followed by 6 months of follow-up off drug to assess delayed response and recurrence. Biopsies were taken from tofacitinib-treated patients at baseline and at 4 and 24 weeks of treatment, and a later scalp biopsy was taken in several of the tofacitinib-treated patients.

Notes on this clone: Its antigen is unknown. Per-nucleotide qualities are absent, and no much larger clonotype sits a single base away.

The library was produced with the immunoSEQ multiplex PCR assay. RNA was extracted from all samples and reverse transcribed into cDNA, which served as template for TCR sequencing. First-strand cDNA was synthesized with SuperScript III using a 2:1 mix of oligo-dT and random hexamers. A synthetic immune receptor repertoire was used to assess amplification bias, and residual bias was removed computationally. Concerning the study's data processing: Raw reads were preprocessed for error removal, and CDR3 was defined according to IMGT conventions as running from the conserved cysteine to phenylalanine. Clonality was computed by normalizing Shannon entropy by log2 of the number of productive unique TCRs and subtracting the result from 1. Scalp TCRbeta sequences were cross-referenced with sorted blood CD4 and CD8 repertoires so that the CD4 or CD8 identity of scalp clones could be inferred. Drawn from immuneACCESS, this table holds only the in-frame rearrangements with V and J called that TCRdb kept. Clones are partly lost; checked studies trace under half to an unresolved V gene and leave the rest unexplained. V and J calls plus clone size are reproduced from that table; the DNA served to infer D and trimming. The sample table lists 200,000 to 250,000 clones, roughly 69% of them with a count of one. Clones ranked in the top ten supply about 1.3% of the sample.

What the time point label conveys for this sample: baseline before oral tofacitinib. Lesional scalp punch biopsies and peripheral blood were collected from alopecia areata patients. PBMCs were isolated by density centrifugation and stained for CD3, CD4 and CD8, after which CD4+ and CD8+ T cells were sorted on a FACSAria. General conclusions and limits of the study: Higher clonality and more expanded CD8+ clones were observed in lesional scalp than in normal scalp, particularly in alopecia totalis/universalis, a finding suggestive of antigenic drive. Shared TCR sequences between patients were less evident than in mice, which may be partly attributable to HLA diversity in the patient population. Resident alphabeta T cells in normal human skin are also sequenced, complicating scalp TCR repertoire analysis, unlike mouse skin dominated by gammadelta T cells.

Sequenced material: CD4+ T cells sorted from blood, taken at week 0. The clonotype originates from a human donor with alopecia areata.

In nucleotide form, the sequence is TGTGCCTGGATGTATCCACCTGGGCGCTACACCTTC. It specifies CAWMYPPGRYTF. The chain was built from TRBV30 and TRBJ1-2; no confident D gene assignment can be made. Between the V and J ends, shortened by 4 bases and 9 bases respectively, the junction contains 15 bases. Measured from the cysteine to the phenylalanine, the CDR3 is 12 residues long. The read is trimmed to its CDR3 DNA, 36 bases read in frame from base 1. For CDR1 and CDR2, the germline V gene (reference sequence) lists GTSNPN and SVGIG.